This note documents a single T cell receptor beta chain sequence. Its matching antigen is unknown. This CDR3 comprises 13 residues. V dropped 4 bases and J dropped 6; count of bases not matched to a gene: 5. Germline V gene lookup returns CDR1 SGHRS and CDR2 YFSETQ. This specimen comes from a study of identifying expanded T cells in peripheral blood. Regarding the study as a whole: Across healthy donors, higher total template counts meant significantly greater approximately 2-week count variance.

Generated by immunoSEQ multiplex PCR, the TCRdb table keeps only in-frame clones and is missing some. The table shows about 86,000 clones, with nearly 90% occurring only once. Sequencing was carried out using blood. The J gene is TRBJ1-2, the V gene TRBV5-1, with 8 bases that match TRBD1. This receptor was identified in a person between 18 and 75 years old in good health. The CDR3 region has the DNA TGCGCCAGCAGCATGCAGGACAGGGATGGCTACACCTTC. This codes for CASSMQDRDGYTF. The full variable domain, its missing parts supplied by reference TRBV5-1 and TRBJ1-2, is KAGVTQTPRYLIKTRGQQVTLSCSPISGHRSVSWYQQTPGQGLQFLFEYFSETQRNKGNFPGRFSGRQFSNSRSEMNVSTLELGDSALYLCASSMQDRDGYTFGSGTRLTVV.